Presented here are 21 T cell receptor beta chains from one specimen sequenced in a study of blood T cell repertoires in COVID-19. Sequencing used immunoSEQ multiplex PCR; TCRdb keeps in-frame clones, though not all of them. There are about 100,000 clones in the sample; approximately 80% occur only once, and 9.5% to 13% lies in the top ten. The sequenced material came from peripheral blood. The receptors originated from a woman between 65 and 79 years old with acute or convalescent COVID-19.

The V call is TRBV11-2, the J call TRBJ2-3; 10 nucleotides line up with TRBD2. V dropped 5 bases and J dropped 12; count of bases not matched to a gene: 14. Germline CDR1 and CDR2: SGHAT and FQNNGV. This CDR3 comprises 15 residues. In DNA form, the CDR3 reads TGTGCCAGCAGCGAAACCCCAGCGGGAGGGGGGGCTCAGTATTTT. Protein: CASSETPAGGGAQYF.

The table lists this clone with a count of one. An end of the junction differs from the germline gene, which may be a read error. The J gene is TRBJ1-6, the V gene TRBV2; the D is unclear. The CDR3 is 16 amino acids. Germline V gene sequence: CDR1 SNHLY, CDR2 FYNNEI. The CDR3 here is CASSDPSRSYNSPLHF. Here the CDR3 DNA reads TGTGCCAGCAGTGATCCGTCACGCTCCTATAATTCACCCCTTCACTTT.

This clone turned up a few times. The chain joins TRBV7-9 to TRBJ1-5; tentative D call: TRBD1 (6 bases). The CDR3 sequence is 14 residues long. CDR1 is SEHNR, CDR2 FQNEAQ, per germline (reference sequence). V was trimmed by 5 bases and J by 3 bases, leaving 11 bases between them. The CDR3 sequence: CASSQGQHNQPQHF. The CDR3 nucleotides read TGTGCCAGCAGCCAAGGACAGCACAATCAGCCCCAGCATTTT.

The V gene is TRBV5-8, the J gene TRBJ1-1, with 8 bases identical to TRBD1. V dropped 1 base and J dropped 5; count of bases not matched to a gene: 7. This CDR3 contains 15 residues. In germline, CDR1 is SGHTS, CDR2 YDEGEE. CDR3 nucleotide sequence: TGTGCCAGCAGCTTGAGTCAGGGGGCTTGGACTGAAGCTTTCTTT. It yields the protein CASSLSQGAWTEAFF.

The chain has TRBV14 and TRBJ2-7; D uncertain. Between the trimmed V and J ends, which lost 5 bases and 0 bases, there was a span of 8 bases. Germline CDR1 and CDR2: SGHDN and FVKESK. The CDR3 extends over 13 amino acids. As DNA, the CDR3 is TGTGCCAGCAGCTGGGCGTCCTCCTACGAGCAGTACTTC. Translated, it gives CASSWASSYEQYF.

The CDR3 nucleotides read TGCGCCAGCAGCCTGGGAGCGAACGGGGAGCTGTTTTTT. Its translation: CASSLGANGELFF. The chain is built from TRBV5-1 and TRBJ2-2; a weak D match, TRBD2 (5 bases). CDR1 and CDR2 (germline): SGHRS, YFSETQ. The CDR3 extends over 13 amino acids. V was trimmed by 4 bases and J by 7 bases, leaving 11 bases between them. The entire variable domain, with the rest obtained from reference TRBV5-1 and TRBJ2-2, is as follows: KAGVTQTPRYLIKTRGQQVTLSCSPISGHRSVSWYQQTPGQGLQFLFEYFSETQRNKGNFPGRFSGRQFSNSRSEMNVSTLELGDSALYLCASSLGANGELFFGEGSRLTVL.

The chain employs TRBV30 and TRBJ1-2; the D gene is possibly TRBD1 (6 bases). Germline V gene data show CDR1 as GTSNPN and CDR2 as SVGIG (reference sequence). V was cut by 1 base and J by 4 bases, with 13 bases left in between. The CDR3 length is 14 residues. The CDR3 loop is CAWSELGGAYGYTF. The CDR3 DNA reads TGTGCCTGGAGTGAGTTAGGGGGGGCCTATGGCTACACCTTC.

The V gene is TRBV12-5, the J gene TRBJ2-7; D gene uncertain. The CDR3 extends over 12 amino acids. Germline V gives CDR1 LGHNT, CDR2 FRNRAP. V was clipped by 0 bases and J by 7 bases, with 7 bases between them. CDR3 sequence reads: CASGLVGREQYF. The DNA for the CDR3 is TGTGCTAGTGGTTTGGTTGGTCGGGAGCAGTACTTC.

The genes are TRBV9 and TRBJ2-3, with TRBD2 matching 13 bases. Germline V gene sequence: CDR1 SGDLS, CDR2 YYNGEE. The CDR3 length is 13 residues. V gave up 4 bases and J gave up 12 bases; unmatched junction bases: 5. The CDR3 sequence is CASSITSGGAQYF. In nucleotides, the CDR3 is TGTGCCAGCAGCATCACTAGCGGGGGGGCCCAGTATTTT.

The rearrangement links TRBV11-2 to TRBJ1-5, with 8 bases that match TRBD1. The CDR3 spans 19 residues. Looked up from germline, CDR1 is SGHAT and CDR2 is FQNNGV. After removal of 6 bases from V and 0 bases from J, the junction contained 16 bases not matched to a gene. Written as DNA, the CDR3 is TGTGCCAGCAGTCGTTTGTGGTGGGACAGGCCCAATAGCAATCAGCCCCAGCATTTT. Its translation: CASSRLWWDRPNSNQPQHF.

This clone was counted a single time. This chain uses TRBV5-1 with TRBJ1-1; a weak D match, TRBD1 (6 bases). V lost 0 bases, J lost 2 bases, and 14 bases lay in between. The germline gives CDR1 SGHRS, CDR2 YFSETQ. The CDR3 consists of 16 residues. In DNA form, the CDR3 reads TGCGCCAGCAGCTTGGCTGGGGGCACCAGAAACACTGAAGCTTTCTTT. It translates to CASSLAGGTRNTEAFF.

V is TRBV9 and J is TRBJ1-1; D may be TRBD1 (5 bases). Germline lookup yields CDR1 SGDLS and CDR2 YYNGEE. The CDR3 loop spans 14 amino acids. V was pared by 7 bases and J by 0 bases, with 13 bases between. Here the CDR3 DNA reads TGTGCCAGCGCGAATGACAGATTGAACACTGAAGCTTTCTTT. It yields the protein CASANDRLNTEAFF. Full variable domain (remainder filled in from reference TRBV9 and TRBJ1-1): DSGVTQTPKHLITATGQRVTLRCSPRSGDLSVYWYQQSLDQGLQFLIQYYNGEERAKGNILERFSAQQFPDLHSELNLSSLELGDSALYFCASANDRLNTEAFFGQGTRLTVV.

This chain uses TRBV18 with TRBJ2-1; D is perhaps TRBD2 (5 bases). V was pared by 0 bases and J by 0 bases, with 15 bases between. The CDR3 is 18 amino acids. CDR1 and CDR2 from the germline V gene are KGHSH and LQKENI. The CDR3 sequence is CASSPPRASVSSYNEQFF. In DNA form, the CDR3 reads TGTGCCAGCTCACCACCGAGGGCCTCCGTAAGCTCCTACAATGAGCAGTTCTTC.

The chain carries TRBV6-5 and TRBJ1-2; no clear D. The CDR3 spans 11 residues. The germline V and J ends were trimmed by 6 bases and 4 bases, with 6 bases remaining between them. Germline-derived CDR1 and CDR2 are MNHEY and SVGAGI. The DNA of the CDR3 is TGTGCCAGCAGACTCCTCTATGGCTACACCTTC. Translating it yields CASRLLYGYTF.

The V and J genes are TRBV7-8 and TRBJ1-1; maybe TRBD1 (5 bases). CDR3 length: 15 residues. Germline V CDR1 and CDR2: SGHVS, FQNEAQ. Trimming removed 0 bases from V and 0 bases from J, with 8 bases in between. This CDR3 is CASSLAEGMNTEAFF. CDR3 bases: TGTGCCAGCAGCTTAGCGGAGGGGATGAACACTGAAGCTTTCTTT. Supplemented by reference TRBV7-8 and TRBJ1-1, the full variable domain reads GAGVSQSPRYKVAKRGQDVALRCDPISGHVSLFWYQQALGQGPEFLTYFQNEAQLDKSGLPSDRFFAERPEGSVSTLKIQRTQQEDSAVYLCASSLAEGMNTEAFFGQGTRLTVV.

This chain joins TRBV18 and TRBJ2-1, with a possible D match to TRBD1 (6 bases). The germline V gene has CDR1 KGHSH and CDR2 LQKENI. CDR3 length: 15 residues. The ends were cut back, 3 bases at V and 8 bases at J, with 17 bases in the middle. The chain's CDR3 is CASSPTSPRGDEQFF. The CDR3 DNA reads TGTGCCAGCTCACCTACAAGTCCCAGGGGCGATGAGCAGTTCTTC.

The chain recombines TRBV2 with TRBJ2-3; the D gene is possibly TRBD1 (6 bases). Deletions cut 7 bases from V and 0 bases from J, with 11 bases between. Looked up from germline, CDR1 is SNHLY and CDR2 is FYNNEI. This CDR3 is 14 amino acids long. DNA for the CDR3: TGTGCCAGCAAACAGCAGGGGAGCACAGATACGCAGTATTTT. Translating it yields CASKQQGSTDTQYF. Full variable domain (remainder filled in from reference TRBV2 and TRBJ2-3): EPEVTQTPSHQVTQMGQEVILRCVPISNHLYFYWYRQILGQKVEFLVSFYNNEISEKSEIFDDQFSVERPDGSNFTLKIRSTKLEDSAMYFCASKQQGSTDTQYFGPGTRLTVL.

Remarks on this clone: The same CDR3 is also encoded by other DNA sequences in this sample. The rearrangement uses TRBV5-1 and TRBJ1-1; D unclear. CDR1 is SGHRS and CDR2 is YFSETQ in the germline V gene. V shed 0 bases and J shed 1 base, with 7 bases lying between them. The CDR3 runs to 14 residues. CDR3 sequence reads: CASSLVQENTEAFF. CDR3 sequence (DNA): TGCGCCAGCAGCTTGGTGCAGGAGAACACTGAAGCTTTCTTT.

The chain uses TRBV3-1 (or the pseudogene TRBV3-2) and TRBJ2-4, with 12 nucleotides matching TRBD2. This CDR3 has 18 amino acids. Per germline, CDR1 LGHDT and CDR2 YNNKEL (reference sequence). After removal of 4 bases from V and 0 bases from J, the junction contained 7 bases not matched to a gene. The CDR3 here is CASSPRLAGALAKNIQYF. CDR3 nucleotide sequence: TGTGCCAGCAGCCCTCGACTAGCGGGGGCCTTAGCCAAAAACATTCAGTACTTC.

The CDR3 spells CASSPGLAGTNTEQFF. The CDR3 bases are TGTGCCAGCTCACCTGGGCTAGCGGGGACCAACACTGAGCAGTTCTTC. The V gene is TRBV18, the J gene TRBJ2-1, with 9 bases fitting TRBD2. The ends lost 3 bases at V and 9 bases at J; junction bases unmatched: 12. CDR1 and CDR2 from the germline V gene are KGHSH and LQKENI. This CDR3 spans 16 amino acids. The entire variable domain, with the rest obtained from reference TRBV18 and TRBJ2-1, is as follows: NAGVMQNPRHLVRRRGQEARLRCSPMKGHSHVYWYRQLPEEGLKFMVYLQKENIIDESGMPKERFSAEFPKEGPSILRIQQVVRGDSAAYFCASSPGLAGTNTEQFFGPGTRLTVL.

The J gene is TRBJ2-3, the V gene TRBV24-1, with D maybe TRBD2 (7 bases). V was pared by 9 bases and J by 3 bases, with 21 bases between. The CDR3 is 16 residues long. CDR1 and CDR2 (germline): KGHDR, SFDVKD. CDR3 DNA sequence: TGTGCCACCGGAGGGGGGGCCCCCGGGGATACAGATACGCAGTATTTT. It encodes CATGGGAPGDTDTQYF.